Following are 30 T cell receptor beta chains from one sample sequenced in a study of T cells in Graves' hyperthyroidism and ophthalmopathy. RNA transcripts yielded amplified TCR beta CDR3 regions. In the first-round RT-PCR of the TCR CDR3, the HTBI primer set was used. Each CDR3 protein gets one entry after TCRdb re-called the multiplex PCR reads with MiXCR. The sample lists about 740,000 distinct CDR3 sequences; about 15% were seen once. The sequenced material came from blood. These receptors were obtained from a young woman with Graves' hyperthyroidism.

This clonotype was counted between two and nine times. This rearrangement joins TRBV12-3 or TRBV12-4 to TRBJ2-1; 7 nucleotides align to TRBD2. V gave up 5 bases and J gave up 4 bases; unmatched junction bases: 5. CDR3 length: 14 amino acids. CDR3 region: CASSPPGGYNEQFF. CDR3 nucleotides: TGTGCCAGCAGTCCGCCGGGGGGATACAATGAGCAGTTCTTC.

J is TRBJ2-2 and V is TRBV19; D unclear. Germline V gene data show CDR1 as LNHDA and CDR2 as SQIVND (reference sequence). V lost 4 bases, J lost 6 bases, and 12 bases lay in between. CDR3 length: 14 residues. CDR3 amino acids: CASSTRSPSGELFF. CDR3 nucleotides: TGTGCCAGTAGTACCAGATCCCCGTCCGGGGAGCTGTTTTTT.

This clonotype was seen many times. The chain uses TRBV20-1 and TRBJ2-2; the match to TRBD1 covers 8 bases. From germline, CDR1 is DFQATT and CDR2 SNEGSKA (reference sequence). Germline trimming cut 0 bases from V and 0 bases from J; bases unmatched to any gene: 6. The CDR3 runs 17 residues. The chain's CDR3 is CSARELVGQANTGELFF. CDR3 coding DNA: TGCAGTGCTAGAGAACTTGTGGGACAGGCGAACACCGGGGAGCTGTTTTTT.

This clonotype has just a few counts. V and J are TRBV11-1 and TRBJ2-3; D call uncertain. CDR3 size: 15 residues. Trimming stripped 2 bases from V and 5 bases from J, with 14 bases between. Germline CDR1 and CDR2: SGHAT and FQDESV (reference sequence). The DNA of the CDR3 is TGTGCCAGCAGCTTATCCTACATTAATGGAGATACGCAGTATTTT. Translating it yields CASSLSYINGDTQYF.

The sample holds a few counts of this clonotype. The chain has TRBV6-4 and TRBJ2-3, with D possibly TRBD2 on 6 matching bases. V lost 3 bases to trimming and J lost 4 bases, with 11 bases between them. CDR1 is MRHNA, CDR2 SNTAGT, per germline. This CDR3 is built from 14 residues. The CDR3 spells CASSEEGLADTQYF. The CDR3 region has the DNA TGTGCCAGCAGTGAGGAGGGGCTCGCAGATACGCAGTATTTT.

V gene TRBV2 combines with J gene TRBJ1-5, with 8 positions matching TRBD1. Per the germline V gene, CDR1 is SNHLY and CDR2 is FYNNEI. The CDR3 is 15 residues long. V dropped 6 bases and J dropped 3; count of bases not matched to a gene: 7. For the CDR3, the DNA is TGTGCCAGCAGGCCGGGGACAGGCTCCAATCAGCCCCAGCATTTT. Its translation: CASRPGTGSNQPQHF.

This clonotype was detected many times. V usage is TRBV3-1 and J usage is TRBJ2-5; D may be TRBD1 (6 bases). V was clipped by 4 bases and J by 5 bases, with 11 bases between them. The germline V gene has CDR1 LGHDT and CDR2 YNNKEL (reference sequence). CDR3 length: 13 amino acids. In nucleotides, the CDR3 is TGTGCCAGCAGCCCCTCAGGGGTGGAGACCCAGTACTTC. Translation gives CASSPSGVETQYF.

The sample holds a few counts of this clonotype. The chain links TRBV3-1 to TRBJ2-2; D perhaps matches TRBD1 (6 bases). Trimming removed 2 bases at V and 10 bases at J, with 20 bases between. CDR3 length: 16 amino acids. Germline CDR1 reads LGHDT; CDR2 reads YNNKEL (reference sequence). The CDR3 is CASSQPGAYRAEELFF. The CDR3, as DNA: TGTGCCAGCAGCCAACCAGGGGCTTACAGGGCGGAGGAGCTGTTTTTT.

V gene TRBV10-3 combines with J gene TRBJ2-1; no reliable D call. The CDR3 runs to 17 residues. Looked up from germline, CDR1 is ENHRY and CDR2 is SYGVKD. Between the trimmed V and J ends, which lost 1 base and 2 bases, there was a span of 15 bases. CDR3 sequence reads: CAISEFDLGKTYNEQFF. The CDR3 DNA is TGTGCCATCAGTGAGTTCGACCTCGGAAAGACCTACAATGAGCAGTTCTTC.

This clonotype appeared many times. The gene calls are TRBV30 and TRBJ1-2; TRBD1 is a possible D gene (6 bases). Germline CDR1 GTSNPN, CDR2 SVGIG (reference sequence). The CDR3 runs 15 residues. V was clipped by 3 bases and J by 5 bases, with 19 bases between them. CDR3 nucleotide sequence: TGTGCCTGGAGAGGCAGGGGCGGCGTTGCGTATGGCTACACCTTC. As protein: CAWRGRGGVAYGYTF.

In this sample, this clonotype turned up many times. The J gene is TRBJ2-7, the V gene TRBV11-2; no firm D call. Per the germline V gene, CDR1 is SGHAT and CDR2 is FQNNGV. This CDR3 is 11 amino acids long. Trimming stripped 5 bases from V and 2 bases from J, with 4 bases between. CDR3 in DNA: TGTGCCAGCAGCCGAACCTACGAGCAGTACTTC. Translation: CASSRTYEQYF.

This chain joins TRBV30 and TRBJ2-3, with D tentatively TRBD1 or TRBD2 (5 bases each). The CDR3 is 15 amino acids. Germline V gene lookup returns CDR1 GTSNPN and CDR2 SVGIG (reference sequence). Trimming stripped 3 bases from V and 2 bases from J, with 15 bases between. As DNA, the CDR3 is TGTGCCTGGAGCCCCTCCGGGGCATCCACAGATACGCAGTATTTT. Translated, it gives CAWSPSGASTDTQYF.

To note about this clonotype: A much larger clone differs from this one at a single base, so this may be a read error. V and J are TRBV6-2 or TRBV6-3 and TRBJ1-5; no clear D. V was trimmed by 5 bases and J by 0 bases, leaving 20 bases between them. The CDR3 is 18 amino acids. Germline CDR1 is MNHEY and CDR2 is SVGEGT. This chain's CDR3 is CASSDIATGEYSNQPQHF. As DNA, the CDR3 is TGTGCCAGCAGTGACATAGCCACGGGAGAATATAGCAATCAGCCCCAGCATTTT.

For this clonotype: At one end the junction does not follow the germline gene, possibly because of a read error. The CDR3 DNA follows: TGTGCCAGCAGCTCGGACAGGGCGAAGAACTATGGCTGCACCTTC. Protein sequence: CASSSDRAKNYGCTF. V is TRBV7-9 and J is TRBJ1-2; 8 positions match TRBD1. CDR1 and CDR2 from the germline V gene are SEHNR and FQNEAQ (reference sequence). This CDR3 region has 15 residues.

This clonotype was found a few times. The chain carries TRBV15 and TRBJ2-1, with TRBD2 matching over 11 bases. In germline, CDR1 is LNHNV, CDR2 YYDKDF (reference sequence). V lost 3 bases and J lost 6; bases outside the gene matches: 10. CDR3 length: 17 amino acids. CDR3 nucleotide sequence: TGTGCCACCAGCAGTCGACGTAGCGGGGGGGGGGTCAATGAGCAGTTCTTC. Protein product: CATSSRRSGGGVNEQFF.

This chain connects TRBV14 to TRBJ2-7; 9 bases fit TRBD2. Germline V gene data show CDR1 as SGHDN and CDR2 as FVKESK. V shed 4 bases and J 7 bases; nucleotides not matched to a gene: 11. The CDR3 runs to 15 residues. CDR3 sequence: CASSPVPGLAGEQYF. CDR3 nucleotide sequence: TGTGCCAGCAGCCCAGTTCCGGGACTAGCTGGGGAGCAGTACTTC.

This clonotype was counted ten times or more. The V call is TRBV7-9, the J call TRBJ2-1, with D uncertain. CDR1 SEHNR and CDR2 FQNEAQ come from the germline V gene (reference sequence). The CDR3 covers 12 residues. V dropped 3 bases and J dropped 5 bases, with 5 bases sitting between them. The CDR3 nucleotides are TGTGCCAGCAGCTTTGGGGACAATGAGCAGTTCTTC. Amino acid sequence: CASSFGDNEQFF.

This clonotype was detected many times. The chain recombines TRBV7-9 with TRBJ2-1; D is ambiguous. The V gene's germline CDR1 is SEHNR and CDR2 FQNEAQ (reference sequence). The CDR3 loop spans 14 amino acids. V lost 5 bases and J lost 6, with 14 bases in between. Here the CDR3 DNA reads TGTGCCAGCAGCGACATCACAACCAGCAATGAGCAGTTCTTC. This sequence encodes CASSDITTSNEQFF.

V usage is TRBV12-3 or TRBV12-4 and J usage is TRBJ2-2; 9 bases map to TRBD2. J lost 0 bases, V lost 5 bases, and 4 bases had no gene match. This CDR3 comprises 16 residues. The CDR3 loop reads CASSKRTSANTGELFF. In nucleotides, the CDR3 is TGTGCCAGCAGTAAACGGACTAGCGCGAACACCGGGGAGCTGTTTTTT.

CDR3 sequence reads: CASSYSQGGSYEQYF. The CDR3 DNA reads TGTGCCAGCAGTTACTCCCAAGGGGGCTCCTACGAGCAGTACTTC. This chain connects TRBV6-2 or TRBV6-3 to TRBJ2-7; D may be TRBD1 (6 bases). Germline CDR1 reads MNHEY; CDR2 reads SVGEGT. This CDR3 region has 15 residues. V gave up 0 bases and J gave up 0 bases, with 9 bases separating them.

The J gene is TRBJ2-1, the V gene TRBV2; D may match TRBD1 or TRBD2 (6 bases each). CDR3 length: 14 amino acids. The germline V and J ends were trimmed by 5 bases and 10 bases, with 18 bases remaining between them. The germline V gene has CDR1 SNHLY and CDR2 FYNNEI. The DNA of the CDR3 is TGTGCCAGCAGTCATCGGTTTGGGGGGCAAGAGCAGTTCTTC. As protein: CASSHRFGGQEQFF. Filled out from reference TRBV2 and TRBJ2-1, the complete variable domain reads EPEVTQTPSHQVTQMGQEVILRCVPISNHLYFYWYRQILGQKVEFLVSFYNNEISEKSEIFDDQFSVERPDGSNFTLKIRSTKLEDSAMYFCASSHRFGGQEQFFGPGTRLTVL.

This clonotype came up a few times. The chain uses TRBV6-2 or TRBV6-3 and TRBJ2-7, with TRBD1 identical over 7 bases. Germline assignment: CDR1 MNHEY and CDR2 SVGEGT. Trimming cost V 7 bases and J 2 bases; bases outside gene matches: 11. There are 15 residues in the CDR3. The CDR3 reads CASMGLRDSAYEQYF. In DNA form, the CDR3 reads TGTGCCAGCATGGGGCTCCGGGACAGTGCCTACGAGCAGTACTTC.

This clonotype was seen many times. The V and J genes are TRBV5-1 and TRBJ1-3; D is possibly TRBD1 (5 bases). The CDR3 runs to 16 residues. Trimming removed 2 bases from V and 0 bases from J, with 12 bases in between. Germline V lookup: CDR1 SGHRS, CDR2 YFSETQ. CDR3 protein: CASSLTLGPSGNTIYF. As DNA, the CDR3 is TGCGCCAGCAGCTTAACACTGGGACCCTCTGGAAACACCATATATTTT.

This chain links TRBV9 with TRBJ2-7, with TRBD2 matching over 7 bases. CDR3 length equals 15 residues. Germline assignment: CDR1 SGDLS and CDR2 YYNGEE. With V trimmed by 2 bases and J by 3 bases, 8 bases remained unmatched. This chain's CDR3 is CASSVRSGVFYEQYF. The CDR3 DNA sequence: TGTGCCAGCAGCGTCCGAAGCGGGGTTTTCTACGAGCAGTACTTC.

This clonotype was detected many times. V gene TRBV7-2 combines with J gene TRBJ2-4; TRBD2 might be the D (6 bases). Trimming shortened V by 5 bases and J by 0 bases, and 17 bases separated the two germline ends. Germline CDR1 reads SGHTA; CDR2 reads FQGNSA. The CDR3 consists of 17 residues. The CDR3, as DNA: TGTGCCAGCAGCGCGGGACCCCCGGGGCTAGCCAAAAACATTCAGTACTTC. Its translation: CASSAGPPGLAKNIQYF.

This clonotype was found many times. This chain uses TRBV30 with TRBJ2-5; D unclear. The CDR3 has 13 amino acids. CDR1 GTSNPN and CDR2 SVGIG come from the germline V gene (reference sequence). V lost 0 bases and J lost 5, with 10 bases in between. The CDR3 region is CAWSVSRLETQYF. The CDR3 DNA follows: TGTGCCTGGAGTGTATCCCGGTTGGAGACCCAGTACTTC.

There are a few counts of this clonotype. The chain couples TRBV28 to TRBJ1-5, with TRBD1 matching 10 bases. Germline CDR1 MDHEN, CDR2 SYDVKM. The V gene end was trimmed by 5 bases and the J gene end by 0 bases; junction bases not matched to a gene: 7. The CDR3 runs 17 residues. The CDR3 region has the DNA TGTGCCAGCAGTCCCGGGACAGGGGTGTATAGCAATCAGCCCCAGCATTTT. This gives the protein CASSPGTGVYSNQPQHF.

This clonotype was recorded at least ten times. DNA of the CDR3: TGTGCCAGCAGTGAAACGACTAGCGGGAGTTGCGAGCAGTACTTC. This codes for CASSETTSGSCEQYF. The V call is TRBV6-1, the J call TRBJ2-7; 12 nucleotides agree with TRBD2. Germline CDR1 is MNHNS and CDR2 is SASEGT. With 2 bases clipped from V and 6 bases from J, the junction kept 5 bases outside the gene matches. This CDR3 is built from 15 residues.

The J gene is TRBJ1-2, the V gene TRBV30, with D possibly being TRBD1 (5 bases). This CDR3 has 13 amino acids. V was shortened by 3 bases and J by 7 bases, with 15 bases between the two germline ends. From germline, CDR1 is GTSNPN and CDR2 SVGIG (reference sequence). Written as DNA, the CDR3 is TGTGCCTGGAGGGTCCAGGGTGGGACTGGCTACACCTTC. Translating gives CAWRVQGGTGYTF.

This clonotype occurred many times. The V gene is TRBV5-5, the J gene TRBJ2-6, with D unresolved. Germline CDR1 and CDR2: SGHKS and YYEKEE (reference sequence). Trimming pared 3 bases from V and 0 bases from J, leaving 7 bases between. The CDR3 loop spans 15 amino acids. The CDR3 nucleotides read TGTGCCAGCAGCTATGGGCACTCTGGGGCCAACGTCCTGACTTTC. Its translation is CASSYGHSGANVLTF.